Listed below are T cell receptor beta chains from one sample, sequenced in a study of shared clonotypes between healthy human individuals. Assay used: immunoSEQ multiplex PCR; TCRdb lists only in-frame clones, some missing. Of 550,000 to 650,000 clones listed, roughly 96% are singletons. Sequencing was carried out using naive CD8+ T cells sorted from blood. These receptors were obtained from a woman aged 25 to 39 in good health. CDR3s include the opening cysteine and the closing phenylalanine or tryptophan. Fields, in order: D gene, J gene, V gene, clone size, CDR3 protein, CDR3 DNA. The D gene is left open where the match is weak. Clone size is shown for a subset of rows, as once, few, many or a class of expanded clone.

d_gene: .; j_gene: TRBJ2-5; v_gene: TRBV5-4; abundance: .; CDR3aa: CASSFDGRFLDRQETQYF; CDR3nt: TGTGCCAGCAGCTTTGATGGGAGATTCCTGGACCGACAAGAGACCCAGTACTTC
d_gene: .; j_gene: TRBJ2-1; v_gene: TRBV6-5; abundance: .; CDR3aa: CASSYSGPKDNEQFF; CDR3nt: TGTGCCAGCAGTTACTCGGGACCCAAAGACAATGAGCAGTTCTTC
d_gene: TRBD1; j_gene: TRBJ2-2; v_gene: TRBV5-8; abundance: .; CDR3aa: CASSFAAGQGNAGELFF; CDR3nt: TGTGCCAGCAGCTTTGCGGCGGGACAGGGTAACGCCGGGGAGCTGTTTTTT
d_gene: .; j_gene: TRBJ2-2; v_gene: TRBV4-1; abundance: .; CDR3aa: CASSLRTENTGELFF; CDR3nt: TGCGCCAGCAGCCTACGGACGGAGAACACCGGGGAGCTGTTTTTT
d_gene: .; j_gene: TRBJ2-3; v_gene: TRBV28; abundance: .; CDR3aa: CASRISGWEDTQYF; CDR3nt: TGTGCCAGCAGAATCTCGGGGTGGGAAGATACGCAGTATTTT
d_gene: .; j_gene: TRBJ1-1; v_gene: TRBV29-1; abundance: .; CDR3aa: CSVLTSEWNTEAFF; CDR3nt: TGCAGCGTTCTTACCTCAGAGTGGAACACTGAAGCTTTCTTT
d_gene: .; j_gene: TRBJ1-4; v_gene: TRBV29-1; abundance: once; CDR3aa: CSVILTGHGRGLFF; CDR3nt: TGCAGCGTAATACTAACAGGGCACGGCCGGGGACTGTTTTTT
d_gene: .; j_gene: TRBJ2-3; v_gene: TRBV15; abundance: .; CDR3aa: CATSELRTDTQYF; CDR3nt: TGTGCCACCAGCGAGCTACGCACAGATACGCAGTATTTT
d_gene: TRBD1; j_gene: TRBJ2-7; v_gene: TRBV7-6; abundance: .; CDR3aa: CASSSEGQGRDEQYF; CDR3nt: TGTGCCAGCAGCTCGGAGGGACAGGGACGGGACGAGCAGTACTTC
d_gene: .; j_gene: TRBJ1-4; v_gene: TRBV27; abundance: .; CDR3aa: CASSSTVRLRNEKLFF; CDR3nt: TGTGCCAGCAGTTCGACAGTTCGCCTTCGTAATGAAAAACTGTTTTTT
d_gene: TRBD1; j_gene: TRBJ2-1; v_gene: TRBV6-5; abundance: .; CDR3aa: CASKGGQSYNEQFF; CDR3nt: TGTGCCAGCAAAGGGGGACAGTCCTACAATGAGCAGTTCTTC
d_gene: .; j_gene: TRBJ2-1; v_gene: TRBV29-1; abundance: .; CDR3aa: CSVEDQADYYNEQFF; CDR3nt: TGCAGCGTTGAAGATCAAGCGGATTACTACAATGAGCAGTTCTTC
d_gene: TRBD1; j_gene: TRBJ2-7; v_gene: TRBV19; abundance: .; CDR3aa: CASSTQDRGPYEQYF; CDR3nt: TGTGCCAGTAGTACGCAGGACAGGGGACCCTACGAGCAGTACTTC
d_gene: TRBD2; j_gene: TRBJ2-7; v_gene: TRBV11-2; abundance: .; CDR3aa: CASSHSLAGGPTYEQYF; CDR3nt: TGTGCCAGCAGCCATAGCCTAGCGGGAGGCCCGACCTACGAGCAGTACTTC
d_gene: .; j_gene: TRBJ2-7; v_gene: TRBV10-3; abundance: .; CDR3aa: CAISEASHEQYF; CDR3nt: TGTGCCATCAGTGAGGCAAGCCACGAGCAGTACTTC
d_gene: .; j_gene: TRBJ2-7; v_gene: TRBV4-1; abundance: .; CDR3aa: CASSQEPDYEQYF; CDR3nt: TGCGCCAGCAGCCAGGAGCCGGACTACGAGCAGTACTTC
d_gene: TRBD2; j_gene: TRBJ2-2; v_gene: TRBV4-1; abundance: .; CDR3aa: CASSQGLAGVVELTGELFF; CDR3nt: TGCGCCAGCAGCCAAGGACTAGCGGGAGTAGTCGAGTTGACCGGGGAGCTGTTTTTT